A single sample is the source of the 18 T cell receptor beta chains below, sequenced in a study of blood T cell repertoires in COVID-19. The assay was immunoSEQ multiplex PCR, and TCRdb's table has in-frame clones only and misses some. This repertoire shows about 310,000 clones, about nine tenths found once; its top ten account for 1%. Sequenced material: peripheral blood. The receptors stem from a man aged 45-65 years with active or convalescent COVID-19.

CDR3 DNA: TGTGCCAGTAGTACACCCCCGGCAGGCTACAATCAGCCCCAGCATTTT. This gives the protein CASSTPPAGYNQPQHF. The chain recombines TRBV19 with TRBJ1-5; no reliable D call. The V gene's germline CDR1 is LNHDA and CDR2 SQIVND (reference sequence). The CDR3 length is 16 residues. Trimming pared 4 bases from V and 3 bases from J, leaving 16 bases between.

V usage is TRBV19 and J usage is TRBJ1-5, with 8 bases lining up with TRBD1. With 4 bases clipped from V and 1 base from J, the junction kept 6 bases outside the gene matches. The CDR3 has 16 amino acids. The germline V gene has CDR1 LNHDA and CDR2 SQIVND (reference sequence). CDR3 coding DNA: TGTGCCAGTAGTACCTTACAGGGGGAGAGCAATCAGCCCCAGCATTTT. Protein sequence: CASSTLQGESNQPQHF.

The chain combines TRBV7-2 with TRBJ1-3, with D possibly being TRBD1 (6 bases). Trimming removed 5 bases at V and 2 bases at J, with 10 bases between. Germline CDR1 is SGHTA and CDR2 is FQGNSA. The CDR3 has 14 residues. The CDR3 protein is CASSPGVPGNTIYF. The CDR3 coding sequence is TGTGCCAGCAGCCCAGGGGTCCCTGGAAACACCATATATTTT.

The chain recombines TRBV4-3 with TRBJ1-2; D gene uncertain. The CDR3 length is 14 residues. Trimming pared 5 bases from V and 6 bases from J, leaving 16 bases between. Per the germline V gene, CDR1 is LGHNA and CDR2 is YSLEER. The CDR3 protein is CASSTVAQIHGYTF. The CDR3 coding sequence is TGCGCCAGCAGCACCGTGGCCCAGATTCATGGCTACACCTTC.

The V gene is TRBV4-2, the J gene TRBJ1-5; TRBD1 agrees at 12 bases. Trimming took 4 bases from V and 5 from J; bases not matched to a gene: 3. The germline gives CDR1 LGHNA, CDR2 YNFKEQ. The CDR3 length is 15 residues. CDR3 protein: CASSPGQGAYQPQHF. For the CDR3, the DNA is TGTGCCAGCAGCCCGGGACAGGGGGCCTATCAGCCCCAGCATTTT.

The chain uses TRBV5-4 and TRBJ2-5; 7 bases align to TRBD2. Germline V gene lookup returns CDR1 SGHNT and CDR2 YYREEE (reference sequence). V was pared by 0 bases and J by 3 bases, with 2 bases of the junction left unmatched. This CDR3 contains 14 residues. CDR3 in amino acids: CASSLAGTKETQYF. The CDR3 DNA sequence: TGTGCCAGCAGCTTGGCCGGGACTAAAGAGACCCAGTACTTC.

This clone was picked up a small number of times. The rearrangement links TRBV6-1 to TRBJ1-1; TRBD1 matches 7 bases. The CDR3 has 14 amino acids. The junction had 6 bases not matched to a gene; V was cut back by 3 bases and J by 5 bases. Germline V gene data show CDR1 as MNHNS and CDR2 as SASEGT. In nucleotides, the CDR3 is TGTGCCAGCAGTGATCCACAGGGGAGGACTGAAGCTTTCTTT. Its translation is CASSDPQGRTEAFF.

The chain employs TRBV18 and TRBJ1-3, with 7 bases that match TRBD1. The trim removed 3 bases at V and 4 bases at J, leaving 9 bases unmatched. CDR3 size: 16 residues. Germline V gene sequence: CDR1 KGHSH, CDR2 LQKENI. The CDR3 nucleotides read TGTGCCAGCTCACCCTTTCCGACAGGGCCAGGAAACACCATATATTTT. Protein: CASSPFPTGPGNTIYF.

The chain has TRBV6-6 and TRBJ1-4, with D unclear. V was shortened by 6 bases and J by 5 bases, with 7 bases between the two germline ends. Germline V gene sequence: CDR1 MNHNY, CDR2 SVGAGI (reference sequence). There are 12 residues in the CDR3. CDR3 sequence: CASSRENEKLFF. In DNA form, the CDR3 reads TGTGCCAGCAGCCGGGAAAATGAAAAACTGTTTTTT.

J is TRBJ1-1 and V is TRBV28; TRBD1 matches 7 bases. With 6 bases clipped from V and 0 bases from J, the junction kept 10 bases outside the gene matches. CDR1 is MDHEN and CDR2 is SYDVKM in the germline V gene. The CDR3 covers 16 residues. CDR3 DNA: TGTGCCAGCAGCCCTCAGACAGGGCCCTTGAACACTGAAGCTTTCTTT. It yields the protein CASSPQTGPLNTEAFF. Together with reference TRBV28 and TRBJ1-1, the CDR3 gives the full variable domain: DVKVTQSSRYLVKRTGEKVFLECVQDMDHENMFWYRQDPGLGLRLIYFSYDVKMKEKGDIPEGYSVSREKKERFSLILESASTNQTSMYLCASSPQTGPLNTEAFFGQGTRLTVV.

This sequence joins TRBV6-5 and TRBJ1-6; D is uncertain. The CDR3 runs 15 residues. Germline V gene lookup returns CDR1 MNHEY and CDR2 SVGAGI. The V end lost 5 bases, the J end lost 5 bases, and 13 bases lay between the germline ends. In nucleotides, the CDR3 is TGTGCCAGCAGTCTCCGGAGGCAGGATAATTCACCCCTCCACTTT. Translated, it gives CASSLRRQDNSPLHF.

The chain uses TRBV30 and TRBJ1-1; maybe TRBD1 (6 bases). The CDR3 is 16 residues long. Trimming removed 1 base from V and 0 bases from J, with 15 bases in between. Germline V CDR1 and CDR2: GTSNPN, SVGIG (reference sequence). The CDR3 coding sequence is TGTGCCTGGAGTGCCAGGGGACCGGCCATGAACACTGAAGCTTTCTTT. Translation gives CAWSARGPAMNTEAFF.

This clone was seen a few times. CDR3 loop: CASSLGQNNSPLHF. The CDR3, as DNA: TGTGCCAGCAGCTTAGGACAGAATAATTCACCCCTCCACTTT. This rearrangement joins TRBV7-9 to TRBJ1-6, with TRBD1 as a possible D gene (5 bases). CDR1 and CDR2 (germline): SEHNR, FQNEAQ (reference sequence). Trimming took 1 base from V and 5 from J, leaving 6 bases between them. The CDR3 is made up of 14 amino acids.

V is TRBV29-1 and J is TRBJ1-1; a possible D gene is TRBD1 (5 bases). The V end was cut by 3 bases, the J end by 2 bases, with 19 bases between. This CDR3 is 16 amino acids long. Germline assignment: CDR1 SQVTM and CDR2 ANQGSEA. CDR3 nucleotide sequence: TGCAGCGTTGAGGGGATCCAGGGAGGACTAAACACTGAAGCTTTCTTT. As protein: CSVEGIQGGLNTEAFF. The complete variable domain, with remaining parts taken from reference TRBV29-1 and TRBJ1-1, reads SAVISQKPSRDICQRGTSLTIQCQVDSQVTMMFWYRQQPGQSLTLIATANQGSEATYESGFVIDKFPISRPNLTFSTLTVSNMSPEDSSIYLCSVEGIQGGLNTEAFFGQGTRLTVV.

The rearrangement uses TRBV19 and TRBJ1-1, with 9 bases that match TRBD1. Germline V gives CDR1 LNHDA, CDR2 SQIVND (reference sequence). This CDR3 is built from 15 residues. V dropped 4 bases and J dropped 10; count of bases not matched to a gene: 13. The CDR3 loop reads CASSTRGQGLVGAFF. The DNA for the CDR3 is TGTGCCAGTAGTACCCGGGGACAGGGACTAGTAGGAGCTTTCTTT.

The genes are TRBV7-2 and TRBJ2-3, with D possibly matching TRBD1 (6 bases). Germline V gene sequence: CDR1 SGHTA, CDR2 FQGNSA. The length of the CDR3 is 14 residues. Trimming pared 1 base from V and 3 bases from J, leaving 8 bases between. The CDR3 DNA sequence: TGTGCCAGCAGCTTAGTACAGGGAACAGATACGCAGTATTTT. It codes for CASSLVQGTDTQYF.

The gene calls are TRBV12-5 and TRBJ2-3; D is possibly TRBD2 (6 bases). CDR1 and CDR2 (germline): LGHNT, FRNRAP. The CDR3 spans 14 residues. V was clipped by 3 bases and J by 6 bases, with 13 bases between them. CDR3 DNA: TGTGCTAGTGGTTTAGCCGGGACTTGGGATACGCAGTATTTT. Translating gives CASGLAGTWDTQYF.

This chain links TRBV4-3 with TRBJ1-5, with a tentative D call TRBD1 (6 bases). Germline V gene lookup returns CDR1 LGHNA and CDR2 YSLEER. The germline V and J ends were trimmed by 1 base and 5 bases, with 12 bases remaining between them. The CDR3 loop spans 15 amino acids. CDR3 in DNA: TGCGCCAGCAGCCAAGCGAGACAGGTCTATCAGCCCCAGCATTTT. This gives the protein CASSQARQVYQPQHF.